This T cell receptor beta chain emerged from a study of identical twins. General study points: The presence of invariant MAIT and iNKT cells could partly confound analyses of zero-insertion sequences. Models underestimated out-of-frame TCR alpha sharing in monozygotic twins.

TCRdb fed the 5' RACE reads into MiXCR, producing one record per CDR3 protein. In the table there are approximately 700,000 distinct CDR3 sequences, roughly 6% of which are singletons. This clonotype occurred a few times. Its antigen is currently unknown. Trimming took off 4 bases at V and 0 bases at J, with 14 bases between the two ends. This CDR3 is built from 16 residues. CDR1 and CDR2 from the germline V gene are LNHDA and SQIVND (reference sequence). Specimen: naive T cells sorted from blood. This receptor was taken from a man in his late teens or twenties in good health. The chain carries TRBV19 and TRBJ2-3, with D tentatively TRBD2 (6 bases). CDR3 loop: CASSTQRVPSTDTQYF. The CDR3 nucleotides read TGTGCCAGTAGTACCCAGCGGGTCCCTAGCACAGATACGCAGTATTTT.